The present TCR beta chain was sequenced within a study of molecular identifiers for immune sequencing clone quantification. Study observations and caveats: Jurkat TCR RNA from one cell was spiked into about a million naive cells, and it was reportedly detectable there. Highly expanded clones may be undercounted when identical TCR molecules share barcodes.

Sorted naive CD8 T cells, 20,000 to 1,000,000, were sequenced from 10%, 30% or 50% RNA. In the sort, naive CD8 T cells were defined as CD8+CD4-CCR7+CD45RA+. Turning to this clonotype: Antigen: not known. The junction does not match germline at one end; this may be a read error.

From the PCR reads, TCRdb called clonotypes with MiXCR, one entry per CDR3 protein. The sample includes a few hundred thousand distinct CDR3 sequences, roughly 23% of them seen just once. Sequenced material: naive CD8+ T cells from blood, with Jurkat cell RNA spiked in. Subset denoted: FACS-sorted CD8+CD4-CCR7+CD45RA+ naive T cells. The sequence came from a human donor in good health. Some libraries in this study had Jurkat cell RNA spiked in.

The CDR3 loop reads CASSFGGSQDGYAF. The CDR3, as DNA: TGTGCCAGCAGCTTTGGCGGGAGCCAAGACGGCTACGCCTTC. The chain links TRBV7-9 to TRBJ1-2; D remains unclear. The length of the CDR3 is 14 residues. Germline V gene lookup returns CDR1 SEHNR and CDR2 FQNEAQ (reference sequence).